This TCR beta chain came from a study of memory CD4+ T cells and cytomegalovirus serostatus. As for the study in general: This sample comes from healthy Belgian adults, about nine CMV seropositive, approximately 25 seronegative.

The CDR3 contains 16 residues. Germline CDR1 and CDR2: MGHRA and YSYEKL. The V and J ends lost 4 bases and 0 bases, in that order; junction bases with no gene match: 8. The repertoire was sequenced with immunoSEQ multiplex PCR; TCRdb's copy has only in-frame clones and lacks some. The data show around 60,000 clones, around 83% seen once. The study's findings and limits: Of under 200 reported CMV TCRbeta sequences, some 70 were found in memory CD4+ repertoires.

The sort gate was single viable CD3+CD4+CD8-CD45RO+ cells for memory CD4+ T cells. Donors' CMV status reflects serum IgG against pp150, pp28, p38, p52. Total CD4+ T cells were enriched by CD4 positive selection. With regard to this clone: The antigen is unknown.

V gene TRBV4-1 combines with J gene TRBJ2-7, with 8 bases fitting TRBD1. The receptor comes from an adult in good health and CMV-seronegative. Specimen: memory CD4+ T cells from blood. The DNA for the CDR3 is TGCGCCAGCAGCCTTGGACAGGGTTCTTCCTCCTACGAGCAGTACTTC. It codes for CASSLGQGSSSYEQYF.